This entry lists 11 T cell receptor beta chains sequenced from one sample in a study of T cells in localized non-small cell lung cancer. The data were produced by immunoSEQ multiplex PCR, yet TCRdb's version contains in-frame clones alone and is incomplete. The sample carries some 31,000 clones, around nine tenths recorded once. Sequencing used peripheral blood, obtained before any cancer treatment. These receptors originate from a woman between 40 and 69 years old with stage I lung adenocarcinoma.

The genes are TRBV2 and TRBJ1-5; D is possibly TRBD1 (6 bases). CDR3 size: 16 residues. Trimming pared 3 bases from V and 4 bases from J, leaving 16 bases between. Germline loops: CDR1 SNHLY, CDR2 FYNNEI. CDR3 DNA: TGTGCCAGCAGTGACGGGGGAGGGGGGCGGAATCAGCCCCAGCATTTT. Translation: CASSDGGGGRNQPQHF. Full variable domain (remainder filled in from reference TRBV2 and TRBJ1-5): EPEVTQTPSHQVTQMGQEVILRCVPISNHLYFYWYRQILGQKVEFLVSFYNNEISEKSEIFDDQFSVERPDGSNFTLKIRSTKLEDSAMYFCASSDGGGGRNQPQHFGDGTRLSIL.

The gene calls are TRBV7-2 and TRBJ2-3; TRBD1 matches at 7 bases. The CDR3 extends over 15 amino acids. Germline loops: CDR1 SGHTA, CDR2 FQGNSA. V gave up 2 bases and J gave up 0 bases; unmatched junction bases: 2. In DNA form, the CDR3 reads TGTGCCAGCAGCTTAAAGGGGGCCAGCACAGATACGCAGTATTTT. This gives the protein CASSLKGASTDTQYF.

This rearrangement joins TRBV4-1 to TRBJ1-2; the match to TRBD1 covers 7 bases. The V gene's germline CDR1 is MGHRA and CDR2 YSYEKL. The CDR3 is 16 amino acids. The J segment lost 5 bases and the V segment lost 0 bases, leaving 9 bases of the junction unmatched. CDR3: CASSQDSSGTAYGYTF. CDR3 DNA sequence: TGCGCCAGCAGCCAAGATTCCTCCGGGACAGCTTATGGCTACACCTTC.

The chain has TRBV19 and TRBJ2-7; 12 bases are a match to TRBD2. J was trimmed by 1 base and V by 5 bases; bases with no gene match: 12. Germline V gene data show CDR1 as LNHDA and CDR2 as SQIVND (reference sequence). This CDR3 spans 18 amino acids. DNA for the CDR3: TGTGCCAGTAGTCGTCAACTAGCGGGGGGTACCATATCCTACGAGCAGTACTTC. Its translation is CASSRQLAGGTISYEQYF.

The J gene is TRBJ2-7, the V gene TRBV7-9; a possible D gene is TRBD1 (6 bases). This CDR3 comprises 14 residues. The germline V and J ends were trimmed by 1 base and 2 bases, with 9 bases remaining between them. The germline CDR1 and CDR2 sequences are SEHNR and FQNEAQ (reference sequence). The CDR3 bases are TGTGCCAGCAGCTTAGGAGACAGGACCTACGAGCAGTACTTC. Protein: CASSLGDRTYEQYF.

J is TRBJ2-3 and V is TRBV7-2; D remains unclear. This CDR3 comprises 12 residues. CDR1 is SGHTA, CDR2 FQGNSA, per germline. The germline V and J ends were trimmed by 5 bases and 4 bases, with 7 bases remaining between them. CDR3 sequence (DNA): TGTGCCAGCAGCCGTTACCCAGATACGCAGTATTTT. Translating gives CASSRYPDTQYF.

V is TRBV20-1 and J is TRBJ1-6; tentative D call: TRBD1 (5 bases). Germline V gives CDR1 DFQATT, CDR2 SNEGSKA (reference sequence). The CDR3 contains 11 residues. V dropped 0 bases and J dropped 16 bases, with 10 bases sitting between them. CDR3 residues: CSAREETELHF. The CDR3 coding sequence is TGCAGTGCTAGAGAGGAGACAGAACTCCACTTT.

This clone was seen a few times. The V call is TRBV13, the J call TRBJ2-5; 16 bases fit TRBD2. The ends lost 3 bases at V and 0 bases at J; junction bases unmatched: 10. Germline CDR1 is PRHDT and CDR2 is FYEKMQ (reference sequence). The CDR3 totals 20 residues. For the CDR3, the DNA is TGTGCCAGCAGCTTGACGACCGGGACTAGCGGGGGGGCGTACCAAGAGACCCAGTACTTC. Its protein product is CASSLTTGTSGGAYQETQYF.

The V gene is TRBV19, the J gene TRBJ1-5, with 12 positions matching TRBD1. V lost 2 bases, J lost 6 bases, and 8 bases stayed unmatched. Germline V gene data show CDR1 as LNHDA and CDR2 as SQIVND (reference sequence). The CDR3 spans 17 residues. The DNA for the CDR3 is TGTGCCAGTAGTATAAGGCACCGGGACAGGGGGCCTCAGCCCCAGCATTTT. Its protein is CASSIRHRDRGPQPQHF.

This sequence joins TRBV4-3 and TRBJ2-1, with D uncertain. Germline CDR1 is LGHNA and CDR2 is YSLEER. Trimming stripped 4 bases from V and 7 bases from J, with 8 bases between. The CDR3 length is 12 residues. The CDR3 bases are TGCGCCAGCAGCCGAGTAGGGAATGAGCAGTTCTTC. Protein: CASSRVGNEQFF.

The V and J genes are TRBV4-1 and TRBJ2-4; D may correspond to TRBD1 or TRBD2 (7 bases each). Germline-derived CDR1 and CDR2 are MGHRA and YSYEKL. The CDR3 loop spans 20 amino acids. The ends were cut back, 1 base at V and 5 bases at J, with 27 bases in the middle. CDR3 DNA sequence: TGCGCCAGCAGCCAAGGATGGGGACTATTTACCCGACAGGGCCAAAACATTCAGTACTTC. It codes for CASSQGWGLFTRQGQNIQYF.